This T cell receptor (beta chain) was found in a study of vaccination and CD4 T cells after COVID-19. Cultured CD4+ T-cell DNA underwent Oncomine TCR Beta short-read sequencing. TCRdb reprocessed the PCR reads with MiXCR, giving one entry per CDR3 protein. Of over 1,000 distinct CDR3 sequences in the sample, approximately 16% were seen once. With 0 bases removed from V and 14 bases from J, the gap between germline ends came to 16 bases. This CDR3 region has 14 residues. Germline V gene sequence: CDR1 LGHNA, CDR2 YNFKEQ. The treatment is: approximately nine-day PBMC culture with coronavirus spike peptide pools or control peptides (ViraFEST assay). Prior to the COVID-19 pandemic (2011-2018), the unexposed donor's CD4+ T cells were collected. The ViraFEST method relied on peptide pools to expand antigen-specific T cells, followed by TCR sequencing. This clonotype was counted only a few times. Its cognate antigen is unknown.

The genes are TRBV4-2 and TRBJ1-4; no reliable D call. The material sequenced was CD4+ T cells from blood, cultured in vitro. The sequence came from a human donor in good health. Here the CDR3 DNA reads TGTGCCAGCAGCCAAGATCGGGCGAAGAGAGAGCTGTTTTTT. Its translation: CASSQDRAKRELFF.